Below are 15 T cell receptor beta chains sequenced from a single sample in a study of graft-versus-host responses after intestinal transplantation. These receptors lack a known antigen. Measured with immunoSEQ multiplex PCR; TCRdb has only the in-frame clones, and not every one. The data show about 86,000 clones, about 87% seen once. Specimen: unstimulated CD4+ T cells sorted from spleen or lymph node cells, collected before transplant. These receptors all stem from a human donor who was the organ donor for an intestinal transplant.

V gene TRBV19 combines with J gene TRBJ2-7; perhaps TRBD1 as D (5 bases). CDR3 length: 15 amino acids. Looked up from germline, CDR1 is LNHDA and CDR2 is SQIVND (reference sequence). The V end was cut by 4 bases, the J end by 0 bases, with 13 bases between. The CDR3, as DNA: TGTGCCAGTAGTACGGCCTTGGGGCCCTCCTACGAGCAGTACTTC. It yields the protein CASSTALGPSYEQYF.

The chain combines TRBV15 with TRBJ2-1, with TRBD1 identical over 7 bases. The J segment lost 4 bases and the V segment lost 1 base, leaving 7 bases of the junction unmatched. CDR1 and CDR2 (germline): LNHNV, YYDKDF (reference sequence). CDR3 length: 16 amino acids. CDR3 amino acids: CATSRAPGQNYNEQFF. The CDR3 nucleotides are TGTGCCACCAGCAGAGCTCCGGGACAGAATTACAATGAGCAGTTCTTC.

The CDR3 reads CASSSDSSYGYTF. The DNA of the CDR3 is TGTGCCAGCAGCTCGGACAGTAGCTATGGCTACACCTTC. The rearrangement joins TRBV5-5 to TRBJ1-2; D is possibly TRBD1 (6 bases). The CDR3 length is 13 residues. The germline CDR1 and CDR2 sequences are SGHKS and YYEKEE (reference sequence). V was cut by 3 bases and J by 4 bases, with 10 bases left in between.

This clone was seen once. This chain joins TRBV7-9 and TRBJ1-1, with no clear D. In germline, CDR1 is SEHNR, CDR2 FQNEAQ (reference sequence). CDR3 length: 12 amino acids. V was cut by 7 bases and J by 3 bases, with 9 bases left in between. CDR3: CASKRVDTEAFF. CDR3 bases: TGTGCCAGCAAGAGAGTTGACACTGAAGCTTTCTTT.

V gene TRBV28 combines with J gene TRBJ1-2; no reliable D call. V was trimmed by 1 base and J by 10 bases, leaving 13 bases between them. The CDR3 covers 13 residues. Germline V CDR1 and CDR2: MDHEN, SYDVKM. CDR3 amino acids: CASSLSLESPYTF. CDR3 DNA sequence: TGTGCCAGCAGTTTATCCTTGGAGTCGCCCTACACCTTC.

CDR3 sequence (DNA): TGTGCCAGCAGTCCCCTCTTCGGGAAGGACCAGTACTTC. This sequence encodes CASSPLFGKDQYF. This chain uses TRBV6-1 with TRBJ2-5; TRBD2 might be the D (5 bases). Trimming stripped 5 bases from V and 10 bases from J, with 17 bases between. This CDR3 comprises 13 residues. In germline, CDR1 is MNHNS, CDR2 SASEGT.

This clone was found a few times. The chain combines TRBV29-1 with TRBJ1-2; D possibly corresponds to TRBD1 (6 bases). Germline V gene data show CDR1 as SQVTM and CDR2 as ANQGSEA. There are 12 residues in the CDR3. The ends were cut back, 6 bases at V and 6 bases at J, with 14 bases in the middle. The CDR3 DNA reads as TGCAGCGTCTTCTCAGGGGACCATGGCTACACCTTC. Amino acid sequence: CSVFSGDHGYTF.

The chain has TRBV28 and TRBJ1-1; no reliable D call. The germline CDR1 and CDR2 sequences are MDHEN and SYDVKM. Trimming removed 5 bases from V and 2 bases from J, with 3 bases in between. The CDR3 is 11 residues long. This CDR3 is CASSTNTEAFF. The CDR3 nucleotides are TGTGCCAGCAGTACAAACACTGAAGCTTTCTTT.

The gene calls are TRBV10-3 and TRBJ2-3; 10 bases are shared with TRBD2. Germline V gives CDR1 ENHRY, CDR2 SYGVKD. J gave up 2 bases and V 4 bases, and 15 bases lay outside the gene matches. This CDR3 has 19 residues. The CDR3 DNA reads as TGTGCCATCAGTGGAGGCGGAGCGGGGGGGCAATATATCACAGATACGCAGTATTTT. The encoded protein is CAISGGGAGGQYITDTQYF.

The chain is built from TRBV19 and TRBJ2-2, with TRBD1 matching 7 bases. V shed 6 bases, J shed 6 bases, and the junction held 10 bases outside the gene matches. The CDR3 runs 15 residues. The germline gives CDR1 LNHDA, CDR2 SQIVND (reference sequence). CDR3 in DNA: TGTGCCAGTAGGAAAGAGACAGGGTTTTCCGGGGAGCTGTTTTTT. The encoded protein is CASRKETGFSGELFF.

The V call is TRBV7-2, the J call TRBJ1-2; the match to TRBD1 covers 8 bases. The J segment lost 4 bases and the V segment lost 2 bases, leaving 6 bases of the junction unmatched. There are 15 residues in the CDR3. CDR1 is SGHTA, CDR2 FQGNSA, per germline. The DNA for the CDR3 is TGTGCCAGCAGCTTACACAGGGGGGTGGGCTATGGCTACACCTTC. It yields the protein CASSLHRGVGYGYTF.

V usage is TRBV5-4 and J usage is TRBJ2-4; possible D gene TRBD2, 5 bases. Trimming removed 3 bases from V and 1 base from J, with 11 bases in between. CDR3 size: 15 residues. CDR1 SGHNT and CDR2 YYREEE come from the germline V gene (reference sequence). This CDR3 reads CASSSGGFAKNIQYF. The CDR3 nucleotides read TGTGCCAGCAGCTCCGGAGGCTTCGCCAAAAACATTCAGTACTTC.

This chain links TRBV7-9 with TRBJ2-7; TRBD2 agrees at 9 bases. The V segment lost 4 bases and the J segment 3 bases; nucleotides outside the gene matches: 16. CDR3 length: 18 residues. Germline V gives CDR1 SEHNR, CDR2 FQNEAQ (reference sequence). The CDR3 region is CASSSPGTSKNLFYEQYF. In DNA form, the CDR3 reads TGTGCCAGCAGCTCACCCGGGACTAGCAAAAACCTCTTCTACGAGCAGTACTTC. The complete variable domain, with remaining parts taken from reference TRBV7-9 and TRBJ2-7, reads DTGVSQNPRHKITKRGQNVTFRCDPISEHNRLYWYRQTLGQGPEFLTYFQNEAQLEKSRLLSDRFSAERPKGSFSTLEIQRTEQGDSAMYLCASSSPGTSKNLFYEQYFGPGTRLTVT.

Concerning this clone itself: The identical CDR3 is also encoded by other nucleotide sequences in the sample. The chain combines TRBV28 with TRBJ2-3; D gene ambiguous. This CDR3 spans 13 amino acids. Germline V gives CDR1 MDHEN, CDR2 SYDVKM. The V end lost 3 bases, the J end lost 2 bases, and 6 bases lay between the germline ends. The CDR3 nucleotides read TGTGCCAGCAGTTTGCACAACACAGATACGCAGTATTTT. This translates into CASSLHNTDTQYF.

The V call is TRBV23-1, the J call TRBJ2-7, with TRBD1 matching 8 bases. TRBV23-1 is an ORF, and what it does is uncertain. V lost 2 bases to trimming and J lost 2 bases; unmatched junction nucleotides: 11. This CDR3 contains 17 residues. Written as DNA, the CDR3 is TGCGCCAGCAGTCAACCGGGATTAAGGACAGGGACCTACGAGCAGTACTTC. This codes for CASSQPGLRTGTYEQYF.